The 7 T cell receptor beta chains reported below all come from one sample, sequenced in a study of blood T cell repertoires in COVID-19. The method was immunoSEQ multiplex PCR; TCRdb's version includes in-frame clones alone and lacks a portion of them. The sample has about 130,000 clones; approximately 89% are singletons. The source material was peripheral blood. Receptors originate from an older woman with COVID-19, enrolled during active disease.

The CDR3 sequence: CASNNGGAGGGYTF. The CDR3, as DNA: TGTGCCAGTAATAATGGAGGGGCCGGGGGTGGCTACACCTTC. V usage is TRBV2 and J usage is TRBJ1-2, with D perhaps TRBD1 (5 bases). Trimming took off 9 bases at V and 7 bases at J, with 21 bases between the two ends. CDR3 length: 14 amino acids. The germline V gene has CDR1 SNHLY and CDR2 FYNNEI.

This chain links TRBV5-1 with TRBJ1-6; 8 bases match TRBD1. This CDR3 is 14 amino acids long. Germline CDR1 and CDR2: SGHRS and YFSETQ. Trimming at V came to 4 bases and at J to 10 bases, leaving 7 bases not matched to a gene. This CDR3 reads CASSPGQGASPLHF. The CDR3 DNA is TGCGCCAGCAGCCCCGGACAGGGAGCCTCACCCCTCCACTTT.

The chain links TRBV2 to TRBJ1-2, with 7 bases aligning to TRBD1. The CDR3 is 13 residues long. Germline V gene sequence: CDR1 SNHLY, CDR2 FYNNEI. With V trimmed by 8 bases and J by 4 bases, 7 bases remained unmatched. The chain's CDR3 is CASGGQVGYGYTF. CDR3 nucleotides: TGTGCCAGCGGCGGACAGGTTGGCTATGGCTACACCTTC.

The chain uses TRBV10-3 and TRBJ2-3, with 8 positions matching TRBD2. The germline gives CDR1 ENHRY, CDR2 SYGVKD. Trimming removed 8 bases from V and 4 bases from J; junction bases left unmatched: 8. The CDR3 loop spans 14 amino acids. This CDR3 reads CAIRGGVGPDTQYF. The CDR3 region has the DNA TGTGCCATCCGGGGGGGCGTAGGCCCAGATACGCAGTATTTT.

This clone was seen just once. A read error may account for a junction end that differs from germline. This chain joins TRBV5-1 and TRBJ2-1; D remains unclear. CDR1 is SGHRS, CDR2 YFSETQ, per germline. The CDR3 loop spans 13 amino acids. The CDR3 protein is CASSLDSNNEQFF. The CDR3 DNA reads TGCGCCAGCAGCTTGGACTCCAACAATGAGCAGTTCTTC.

The chain is built from TRBV27 and TRBJ1-2; the D gene is possibly TRBD1 (6 bases). Trimming left V 6 bases short and J 7 bases short, with 15 bases between. Germline CDR1 MNHEY, CDR2 SMNVEV (reference sequence). The CDR3 consists of 13 residues. CDR3 nucleotide sequence: TGTGCCAGCAGGCCAGGGGCCCTTTCTGGCTACACCTTC. Amino acid sequence: CASRPGALSGYTF.

V and J are TRBV5-1 and TRBJ1-1; TRBD1 aligns across 9 bases. The CDR3 length is 15 residues. Germline loops: CDR1 SGHRS, CDR2 YFSETQ. V trimming: 4 bases; J trimming: 0 bases; junction bases outside the gene matches: 4. The CDR3 nucleotides read TGCGCCAGCAGCCGGACAGGGGAGGTGAACACTGAAGCTTTCTTT. Its translation is CASSRTGEVNTEAFF.